A selection of T cell receptor beta chains follows, all from one sample in a study of cytomegalovirus exposure and HLA in healthy donors. Profiling relied on immunoSEQ multiplex PCR, and the TCRdb table lists in-frame clones only, not all of them. Among around 150,000 clones listed, roughly 80% were seen once. Sequencing was done on a sample of PBMCs. The receptors originated from a female donor in good health and CMV-seronegative. Both conserved end residues are trimmed from each CDR3. The order of the fields is J gene, clone size, V gene, CDR3 protein. Clone size is shown for a subset of rows, as once, few, many or a class of expanded clone.

TRBJ2-1 | . | TRBV13 | ASSLDRGPYNEQF
TRBJ1-1 | once | TRBV10-3 | AISDTAAEAF
TRBJ1-4 | few | TRBV7-9 | ASSSPGTGNEKLF
TRBJ1-2 | . | TRBV19 | ATSEGAHYGYT
TRBJ2-1 | . | TRBV10-3 | AISESLGRTYNEQF
TRBJ1-2 | . | TRBV6-1 | ASSEEIPVLNYGYT
TRBJ2-5 | . | TRBV30 | AWRFGGTQY
TRBJ1-3 | . | TRBV6-5 | ASRTDRESGNTIY
TRBJ1-2 | . | TRBV29-1 | SVGYGRLYGYT
TRBJ2-3 | . | TRBV6-5 | ASSYVGGTDTQY
TRBJ1-1 | . | TRBV2 | ASSRAGTEAF
TRBJ2-7 | . | TRBV7-9 | ASSHGQGISYEQY
TRBJ1-3 | . | TRBV30 | AWSDSFGNTIY
TRBJ2-1 | . | TRBV15 | ATSRDRDREF
TRBJ2-7 | . | TRBV5-4 | ASSLEVQGAGYEQY
TRBJ2-2 | few | TRBV6-5 | ASSYSTAGATGELF
TRBJ2-5 | . | TRBV5-5 | ASSWLGGPQETQY
TRBJ1-6 | . | TRBV30 | AWSIPSGSSPLH
TRBJ2-1 | few | TRBV4-1 | ASSQGQGPPVNEQF
TRBJ1-1 | . | TRBV12-5 | ASGFRNTEAF
TRBJ1-1 | once | TRBV7-9 | ASSIQTNTEAF
TRBJ2-7 | . | TRBV5-4 | ASSLRGGRNYEQY
TRBJ1-1 | once | TRBV7-8 | ASSWRVNTEAF
TRBJ1-1 | once | TRBV6-1 | ASSRQEGTEAF
TRBJ1-6 | . | TRBV10-3 | AASTGLNNSPLH
TRBJ2-4 | . | TRBV7-9 | ASSFSPSNRDGAKNIQY
TRBJ1-3 | . | TRBV2 | ASSGTNSGNTIY
TRBJ1-6 | . | TRBV5-4 | ASSSGPTNSPLH